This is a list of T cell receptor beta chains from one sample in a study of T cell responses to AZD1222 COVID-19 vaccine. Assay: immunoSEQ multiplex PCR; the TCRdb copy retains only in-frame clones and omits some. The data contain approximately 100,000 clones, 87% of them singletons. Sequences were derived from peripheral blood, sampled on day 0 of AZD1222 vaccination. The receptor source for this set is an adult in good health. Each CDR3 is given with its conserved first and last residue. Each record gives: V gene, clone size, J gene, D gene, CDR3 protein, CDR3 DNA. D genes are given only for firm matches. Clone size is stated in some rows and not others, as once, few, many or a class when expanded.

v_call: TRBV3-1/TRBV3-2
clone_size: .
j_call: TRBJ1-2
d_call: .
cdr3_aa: CASSQDRRGEDYGYTF
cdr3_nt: TGTGCCAGCAGCCAAGATCGGAGGGGGGAGGACTATGGCTACACCTTC

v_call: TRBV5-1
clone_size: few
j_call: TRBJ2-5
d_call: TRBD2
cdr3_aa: CASSFTSSGGWETQYF
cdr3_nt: TGCGCCAGCAGCTTTACCTCTAGCGGGGGTTGGGAGACCCAGTACTTC

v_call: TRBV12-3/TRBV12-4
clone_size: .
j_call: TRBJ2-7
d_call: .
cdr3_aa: CASRRDTDYEQYF
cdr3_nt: TGTGCCAGCAGGAGGGACACCGACTACGAGCAGTACTTC

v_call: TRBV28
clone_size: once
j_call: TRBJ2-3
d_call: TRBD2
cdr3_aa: CASSLASGGVDTQYF
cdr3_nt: TGTGCCAGCAGTCTAGCTAGCGGGGGGGTGGATACGCAGTATTTT

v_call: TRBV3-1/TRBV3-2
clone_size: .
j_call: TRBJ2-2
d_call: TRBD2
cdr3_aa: CASSQTASGGAVGTGELFF
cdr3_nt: TGTGCCAGCAGCCAAACTGCTAGCGGGGGGGCCGTGGGCACCGGGGAGCTGTTTTTT

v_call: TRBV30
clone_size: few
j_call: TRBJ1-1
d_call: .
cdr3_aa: CAWIRQAEAFF
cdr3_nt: TGTGCCTGGATCCGACAGGCTGAAGCTTTCTTT

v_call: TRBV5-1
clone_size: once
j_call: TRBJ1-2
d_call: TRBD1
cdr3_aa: CASSIGQGRYGYTF
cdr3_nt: TGCGCCAGCAGCATAGGACAGGGTAGATATGGCTACACCTTC

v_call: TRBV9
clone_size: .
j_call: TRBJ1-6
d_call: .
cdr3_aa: CASSVGQDFYNSPLHF
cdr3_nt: TGTGCCAGCAGCGTAGGGCAGGACTTCTATAATTCACCCCTCCACTTT

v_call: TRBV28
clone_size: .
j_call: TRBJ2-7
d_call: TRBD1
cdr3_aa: CASSRQGSYEQYF
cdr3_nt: TGTGCCAGCAGCCGACAGGGGTCCTACGAGCAGTACTTC

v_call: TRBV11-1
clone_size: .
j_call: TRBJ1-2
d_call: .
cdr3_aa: CASSTGAQFRYGYTF
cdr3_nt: TGTGCCAGCAGCACTGGGGCCCAATTTCGCTATGGCTACACCTTC

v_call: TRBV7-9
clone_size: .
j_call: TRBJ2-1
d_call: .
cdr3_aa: CASSYHGPNEQFF
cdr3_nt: TGTGCCAGCAGCTATCACGGACCGAATGAGCAGTTCTTC

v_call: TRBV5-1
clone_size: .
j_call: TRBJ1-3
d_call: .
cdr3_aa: CASSLQGNTIYF
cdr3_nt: TGCGCCAGCAGCTTACAGGGAAACACCATATATTTT

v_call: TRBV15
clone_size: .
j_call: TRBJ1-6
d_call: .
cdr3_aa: CATSRDFGNSPLHF
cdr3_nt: TGTGCCACCAGCAGAGATTTTGGTAATTCACCCCTCCACTTT

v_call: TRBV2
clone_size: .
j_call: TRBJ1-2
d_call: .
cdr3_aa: CASSDSVDSLYGYTF
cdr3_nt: TGTGCCAGCAGTGATAGTGTGGACAGCCTCTATGGCTACACCTTC

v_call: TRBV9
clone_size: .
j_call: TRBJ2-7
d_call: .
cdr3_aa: CASSVGFGTEPYEQYF
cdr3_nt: TGTGCCAGCAGCGTTGGCTTCGGGACTGAGCCCTACGAGCAGTACTTC

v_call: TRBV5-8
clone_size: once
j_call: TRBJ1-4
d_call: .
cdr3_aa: CASSLMGTDDAKLFF
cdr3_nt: TGTGCCAGCAGCTTGATGGGAACCGACGATGCAAAACTGTTTTTT

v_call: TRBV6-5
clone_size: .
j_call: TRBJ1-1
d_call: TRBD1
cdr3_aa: CASTTGGGAGRAFF
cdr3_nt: TGTGCCAGCACCACCGGAGGGGGCGCGGGACGAGCTTTCTTT

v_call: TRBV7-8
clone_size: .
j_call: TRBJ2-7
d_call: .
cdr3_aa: CASSSLGGGTYEQYF
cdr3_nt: TGTGCCAGCAGCTCCTTGGGGGGGGGCACCTACGAGCAGTACTTC

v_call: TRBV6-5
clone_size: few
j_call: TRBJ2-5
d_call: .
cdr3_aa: CASSQGSGETQYF
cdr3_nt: TGTGCCAGCAGCCAGGGATCGGGTGAGACCCAGTACTTC

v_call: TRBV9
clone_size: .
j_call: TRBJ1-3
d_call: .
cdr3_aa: CASSPAGDTGNTIYF
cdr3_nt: TGTGCCAGCAGCCCAGCAGGGGATACAGGAAACACCATATATTTT

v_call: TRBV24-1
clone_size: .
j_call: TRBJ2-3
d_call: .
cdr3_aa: CATSLSIRADTQYF
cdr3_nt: TGTGCCACCAGTTTGTCCATAAGGGCAGATACGCAGTATTTT

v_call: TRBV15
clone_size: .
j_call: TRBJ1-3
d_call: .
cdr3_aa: CATSRDRGASGNTIYF
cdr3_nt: TGTGCCACCAGCAGAGACCGGGGGGCTTCTGGAAACACCATATATTTT

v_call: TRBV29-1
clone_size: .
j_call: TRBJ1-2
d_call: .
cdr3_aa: CSVGREGDYGYTF
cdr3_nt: TGCAGCGTTGGGAGGGAGGGGGACTATGGCTACACCTTC

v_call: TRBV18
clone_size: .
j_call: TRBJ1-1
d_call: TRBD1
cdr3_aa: CASSLTGAAEAFF
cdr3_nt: TGTGCCAGCTCACTTACAGGGGCGGCTGAAGCTTTCTTT

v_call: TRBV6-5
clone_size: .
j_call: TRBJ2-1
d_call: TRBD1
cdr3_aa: CASSPGQERVEQFF
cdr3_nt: TGTGCCAGCAGTCCCGGACAGGAACGAGTTGAGCAGTTCTTC

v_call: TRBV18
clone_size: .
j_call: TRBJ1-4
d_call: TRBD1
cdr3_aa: CASSPQTGVDEKLFF
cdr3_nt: TGTGCCAGCTCACCGCAGACAGGGGTGGATGAAAAACTGTTTTTT

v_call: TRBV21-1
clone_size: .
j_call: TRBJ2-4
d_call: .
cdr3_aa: CASSKGTTDLAKNIQYF
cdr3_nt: TGTGCCAGCAGCAAAGGAACAACAGACCTAGCCAAAAACATTCAGTACTTC

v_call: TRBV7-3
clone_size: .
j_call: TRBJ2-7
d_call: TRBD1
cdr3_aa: CASSVSGQVDEQYF
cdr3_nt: TGTGCCAGCAGCGTTTCGGGACAGGTCGACGAGCAGTACTTC

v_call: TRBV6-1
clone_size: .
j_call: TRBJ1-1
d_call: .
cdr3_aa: CASREGWNVYTEAFF
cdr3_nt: TGTGCCAGCAGAGAAGGGTGGAACGTCTACACTGAAGCTTTCTTT

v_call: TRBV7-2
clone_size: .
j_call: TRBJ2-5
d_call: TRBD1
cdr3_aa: CASSPGTAKGETQYF
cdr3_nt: TGTGCCAGCAGCCCAGGGACAGCAAAGGGGGAGACCCAGTACTTC

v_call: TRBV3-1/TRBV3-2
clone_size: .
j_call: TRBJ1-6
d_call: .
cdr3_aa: CASSATGLDSPLHF
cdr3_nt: TGTGCCAGCAGCGCCACAGGGTTGGATTCACCCCTCCACTTT

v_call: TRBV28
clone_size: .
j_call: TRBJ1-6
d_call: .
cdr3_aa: CATKEQGILLSSYNSPLHF
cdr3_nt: TGTGCCACTAAAGAACAGGGAATACTCCTTAGCTCCTATAATTCACCCCTCCACTTT